The rows below give T cell receptor beta chains drawn from one sample of a study of blood T cells in healthy people across ages. TCRdb reprocessed the 5' RACE reads with MiXCR, giving one entry per CDR3 protein. The sample has about 670,000 distinct CDR3 sequences, around 52% seen once. Specimen: blood. All receptors come from a woman over 75 in good health. Each CDR3 is given without its conserved first and last residue.

TRBJ2-1 | TRBV20-1 | SARDGSNNEQF
TRBJ2-7 | TRBV2 | ASSDGQPAVEQY
TRBJ1-5 | TRBV10-3 | AISAGRDSNQPQH
TRBJ2-3 | TRBV27 | ASSFEGGPLDTQY
TRBJ2-1 | TRBV27 | ASSPGAGILTNEQF
TRBJ2-7 | TRBV12-3/TRBV12-4 | ASSLTSTWGSYEQY
TRBJ2-2 | TRBV7-2 | ASSLVVTGVTGELF
TRBJ1-2 | TRBV12-3/TRBV12-4 | ASSYLYGYT
TRBJ1-2 | TRBV12-3/TRBV12-4 | ASSASGQGIYYGYT
TRBJ2-1 | TRBV2 | ASSEYYNGGEQF
TRBJ2-3 | TRBV7-2 | ASSSLPPTQY
TRBJ2-1 | TRBV5-1 | ASSLGPSGSATYNEQF
TRBJ2-6 | TRBV4-1 | ASSGTLREFGANVLT
TRBJ2-2 | TRBV4-2 | ASSQSSGPNTGELF
TRBJ2-2 | TRBV5-1 | ASRDPRQAGTGELF
TRBJ2-4 | TRBV20-1 | SAWRPSAKNIQY
TRBJ2-7 | TRBV6-1 | ASSEFGPRLAVYEQY
- | TRBV9 | ASSVYSDSYEQY
TRBJ2-1 | TRBV28 | ASSPILALGNNEQF
TRBJ2-7 | TRBV7-8 | ASSRVQGLFYEQY
TRBJ1-2 | TRBV20-1 | SASGDLYGYT
TRBJ2-7 | TRBV6-2/TRBV6-3 | ASSYGTSGTQTHEQY
TRBJ2-7 | TRBV20-1 | SGTSDHYEQY
TRBJ2-1 | TRBV20-1 | SALDRGHHNEQF
TRBJ1-5 | TRBV14 | ASSQGPGQPQH
TRBJ2-3 | TRBV2 | ASSGSGPGVTQY
TRBJ2-1 | TRBV12-3/TRBV12-4 | ASNRLVGSYNEQF
- | TRBV3-1 | ASSQVRTGNEQY
TRBJ1-4 | TRBV11-2 | ASSLAGHRGEKLF
TRBJ2-1 | TRBV15 | ATSSGTGDPSYNEQF
TRBJ1-1 | TRBV12-3/TRBV12-4 | ASRTGTVNTEAF
TRBJ2-1 | TRBV12-3/TRBV12-4 | ASSLPGGWDRF
TRBJ2-3 | TRBV21-1 | ASSNSGQEGPDTQY
TRBJ1-2 | TRBV29-1 | SVGTGALRSNGYT
TRBJ2-7 | TRBV7-2 | ASRDGRYEQY
TRBJ1-6 | TRBV27 | ASSFRAKNSPLH
TRBJ2-5 | TRBV29-1 | SVDGATSGETQY
TRBJ1-1 | TRBV25-1 | ASSDGGQKTAF
TRBJ1-1 | TRBV7-2 | ASSPPGQGIGKTEAF
TRBJ2-1 | TRBV15 | ATSRDEGKYEQF
TRBJ2-4 | TRBV7-2 | ASSVVGKNIQY
TRBJ1-6 | TRBV20-1 | SARSWTDRLDSPLH
TRBJ2-5 | TRBV5-1 | ASSSGAGKY
TRBJ1-3 | TRBV5-1 | ASSLYSGNTIY
TRBJ2-1 | TRBV7-8 | ASSSGWAEQF
TRBJ2-5 | TRBV12-3/TRBV12-4 | ASSSRQKETQY
TRBJ2-5 | TRBV3-1 | ASSQGGAVSETQY
TRBJ2-1 | TRBV7-9 | ASSATGGNEQF
TRBJ1-5 | TRBV20-1 | SARVEKTSPLPSNQPQH
- | TRBV4-2 | ASSQDPTSANYEQY
TRBJ2-1 | TRBV3-1 | ASSQGQGSCNEQF
TRBJ2-1 | TRBV27 | ASSWPRGNEQF
TRBJ2-1 | TRBV5-6 | ASSPRPDLAGGGEQF
TRBJ1-5 | TRBV5-1 | ASSPLGRGPQH
TRBJ2-7 | TRBV6-4 | ASFLGTSRSYEQY
TRBJ2-2 | TRBV7-9 | ASSLYPGELF
TRBJ2-1 | TRBV7-6 | ASSLEAGSRYNEQF